A selection of T cell receptor beta chains follows, all from one sample in a study of somatic mutations in cytotoxic T cells in rheumatoid arthritis. TCRdb keeps only in-frame clones here, not all; method: immunoSEQ multiplex PCR. This table holds about 12,000 clones, under 80% found once. Input material: CD8+ T cells sorted from blood. These receptors originate from a man between 70 and 80 years old in good health. CDR3s include the opening cysteine and the closing phenylalanine or tryptophan. Each record gives: J gene, V gene, D gene, clone size, CDR3 protein, CDR3 DNA. The D gene is left open where the match is weak. For some rows the clone size is stated as once, few or many, or as a class when expanded; others skip it.

j_call: TRBJ1-1
v_call: TRBV19
d_call: .
clone_size: .
cdr3_aa: CASQMAGDTEAFF
cdr3_nt: TGTGCCAGCCAAATGGCGGGGGACACTGAAGCTTTCTTT

j_call: TRBJ2-7
v_call: TRBV2
d_call: .
clone_size: .
cdr3_aa: CASSDGWGEQYF
cdr3_nt: TGTGCCAGCAGCGACGGATGGGGTGAGCAGTACTTC

j_call: TRBJ2-5
v_call: TRBV9
d_call: .
clone_size: .
cdr3_aa: CASSVSVGGGETQYF
cdr3_nt: TGTGCCAGCAGCGTAAGTGTCGGGGGAGGAGAGACCCAGTACTTC

j_call: TRBJ1-1
v_call: TRBV7-8
d_call: TRBD1
clone_size: once
cdr3_aa: CASSPRGPNTEAFF
cdr3_nt: TGTGCCAGCAGCCCTAGGGGGCCGAACACTGAAGCTTTCTTT

j_call: TRBJ2-5
v_call: TRBV28
d_call: TRBD1
clone_size: .
cdr3_aa: CASSSGTGNWETQYF
cdr3_nt: TGTGCCAGCAGTTCCGGGACAGGGAATTGGGAGACCCAGTACTTC

j_call: TRBJ2-7
v_call: TRBV28
d_call: TRBD1
clone_size: .
cdr3_aa: CASSDPGQRYEQYF
cdr3_nt: TGTGCCAGCAGCGACCCGGGACAGCGCTACGAGCAGTACTTC

j_call: TRBJ2-7
v_call: TRBV27
d_call: .
clone_size: .
cdr3_aa: CASDSYEQYF
cdr3_nt: TGTGCCAGCGACTCCTACGAGCAGTACTTC

j_call: TRBJ1-2
v_call: TRBV4-3
d_call: TRBD1
clone_size: .
cdr3_aa: CASSREQGGDGYTF
cdr3_nt: TGCGCCAGCAGCCGAGAACAGGGGGGCGATGGCTACACCTTC

j_call: TRBJ2-5
v_call: TRBV10-2
d_call: TRBD1
clone_size: .
cdr3_aa: CASSEGQGRGETQYF
cdr3_nt: TGCGCCAGCAGTGAGGGACAGGGGAGGGGAGAGACCCAGTACTTC

j_call: TRBJ2-1
v_call: TRBV5-4
d_call: .
clone_size: .
cdr3_aa: CASAGISYNEQFF
cdr3_nt: TGTGCCAGCGCCGGGATCTCCTACAATGAGCAGTTCTTC

j_call: TRBJ2-5
v_call: TRBV21-1
d_call: .
clone_size: once
cdr3_aa: CASSTPLRGGARETQYF
cdr3_nt: TGTGCCAGCAGCACACCCTTGAGGGGGGGGGCTCGAGAGACCCAGTACTTC

j_call: TRBJ2-4
v_call: TRBV5-6
d_call: .
clone_size: once
cdr3_aa: CASSLGAGKRIQYF
cdr3_nt: TGTGCCAGCAGCTTGGGAGCAGGGAAGCGCATTCAGTACTTC

j_call: TRBJ1-1
v_call: TRBV7-9
d_call: .
clone_size: few
cdr3_aa: CASSSSGGGQGPEAFF
cdr3_nt: TGTGCCAGCAGCTCCTCGGGTGGGGGGCAGGGACCTGAAGCTTTCTTT

j_call: TRBJ1-2
v_call: TRBV21-1
d_call: .
clone_size: .
cdr3_aa: CASSKKPMGLSGYTF
cdr3_nt: TGTGCCAGCAGCAAAAAACCCATGGGCCTCTCCGGCTACACCTTC

j_call: TRBJ2-3
v_call: TRBV6-1
d_call: .
clone_size: .
cdr3_aa: CAGQGDGSTDTQYF
cdr3_nt: TGTGCCGGACAAGGGGACGGAAGCACAGATACGCAGTATTTT

j_call: TRBJ2-3
v_call: TRBV9
d_call: .
clone_size: .
cdr3_aa: CASSAGGGTDTQYF
cdr3_nt: TGTGCCAGCAGCGCAGGGGGGGGCACAGATACGCAGTATTTT

j_call: TRBJ1-1
v_call: TRBV6-6
d_call: .
clone_size: .
cdr3_aa: CASSYSGREEAGAFF
cdr3_nt: TGTGCCAGCAGTTACTCGGGCAGGGAGGAGGCGGGCGCTTTCTTT

j_call: TRBJ1-1
v_call: TRBV4-3
d_call: .
clone_size: .
cdr3_aa: CASSQEARVLSEAFF
cdr3_nt: TGCGCCAGCAGCCAAGAAGCCAGGGTGCTCTCTGAAGCTTTCTTT

j_call: TRBJ2-7
v_call: TRBV7-2
d_call: .
clone_size: .
cdr3_aa: CASSPTLANEQYF
cdr3_nt: TGTGCCAGCAGCCCAACTCTAGCAAACGAGCAGTACTTC

j_call: TRBJ2-7
v_call: TRBV4-1
d_call: TRBD1
clone_size: .
cdr3_aa: CASSQEPPGQGYEQYF
cdr3_nt: TGCGCCAGCAGCCAAGAACCGCCGGGACAGGGGTACGAGCAGTACTTC

j_call: TRBJ1-2
v_call: TRBV4-1
d_call: .
clone_size: .
cdr3_aa: CASSVRTESNYGYTF
cdr3_nt: TGCGCCAGCAGCGTTCGGACAGAAAGTAACTATGGCTACACCTTC

j_call: TRBJ2-1
v_call: TRBV7-9
d_call: .
clone_size: .
cdr3_aa: CASNLLAGDNEQFF
cdr3_nt: TGTGCCAGCAACCTATTAGCTGGTGACAATGAGCAGTTCTTC

j_call: TRBJ2-7
v_call: TRBV2
d_call: .
clone_size: .
cdr3_aa: CASTPESSYEQYF
cdr3_nt: TGTGCCAGCACCCCCGAGAGCTCCTACGAGCAGTACTTC

j_call: TRBJ1-1
v_call: TRBV19
d_call: .
clone_size: once
cdr3_aa: CASSPGTPNTEAFF
cdr3_nt: TGTGCCAGTAGTCCAGGGACACCGAACACTGAAGCTTTCTTT

j_call: TRBJ1-1
v_call: TRBV2
d_call: TRBD1
clone_size: few
cdr3_aa: CASRLGTEVRAFF
cdr3_nt: TGTGCCAGCAGGCTCGGGACAGAGGTACGGGCTTTCTTT

j_call: TRBJ2-1
v_call: TRBV7-3
d_call: TRBD1
clone_size: .
cdr3_aa: CASSPPPDRGYNEQFF
cdr3_nt: TGTGCCAGCAGCCCCCCGCCTGACAGGGGATACAATGAGCAGTTCTTC

j_call: TRBJ1-1
v_call: TRBV9
d_call: .
clone_size: .
cdr3_aa: CASNMGVGNTEAFF
cdr3_nt: TGTGCCAGCAACATGGGGGTTGGGAACACTGAAGCTTTCTTT

j_call: TRBJ2-7
v_call: TRBV7-6
d_call: TRBD2
clone_size: .
cdr3_aa: CASSSLIAGEQAEQYF
cdr3_nt: TGTGCCAGCAGCTCACTCATAGCGGGAGAACAGGCCGAGCAGTACTTC

j_call: TRBJ1-2
v_call: TRBV25-1
d_call: .
clone_size: .
cdr3_aa: CASSELVGYTF
cdr3_nt: TGTGCCAGCAGTGAGTTGGTTGGCTACACCTTC

j_call: TRBJ2-2
v_call: TRBV7-9
d_call: TRBD2
clone_size: medium-sized
cdr3_aa: CASSTGLAGNTGELFF
cdr3_nt: TGTGCCAGCAGCACGGGACTAGCGGGGAACACCGGGGAGCTGTTTTTT

j_call: TRBJ2-1
v_call: TRBV10-1
d_call: TRBD2
clone_size: .
cdr3_aa: CAHGLAGMDEQFF
cdr3_nt: TGCGCCCATGGACTAGCGGGGATGGATGAGCAGTTCTTC

j_call: TRBJ2-2
v_call: TRBV30
d_call: TRBD2
clone_size: .
cdr3_aa: CAWTSGRETGELFF
cdr3_nt: TGTGCCTGGACTAGCGGGAGGGAAACCGGGGAGCTGTTTTTT

j_call: TRBJ2-3
v_call: TRBV7-9
d_call: .
clone_size: .
cdr3_aa: CASSSRAGPSTDTQYF
cdr3_nt: TGTGCCAGCAGCTCCCGGGCGGGGCCCTCCACAGATACGCAGTATTTT

j_call: TRBJ1-1
v_call: TRBV5-8
d_call: .
clone_size: .
cdr3_aa: CASSFVVVVNTEAFF
cdr3_nt: TGTGCCAGCAGCTTTGTAGTGGTGGTGAACACTGAAGCTTTCTTT

j_call: TRBJ1-2
v_call: TRBV15
d_call: TRBD1
clone_size: .
cdr3_aa: CATSLDKGQGKEGYTF
cdr3_nt: TGTGCCACCAGCTTAGACAAGGGACAGGGGAAGGAGGGCTACACCTTC